The clone carrying this T cell receptor (beta chain) was counted once. What it recognizes is unknown. TCRdb keeps only in-frame clones here, not all; method: immunoSEQ multiplex PCR. This sample has 200,000 or so clones, with 87% found just once. This entry belongs to a study of T cell responses to AZD1222 COVID-19 vaccine. General observations from the study: Of the AZD1222 recipients, only 6 or 7 were seropositive at baseline. Reportedly, nearly half the spike-specific TCRs target unmutated variant regions. Females made up more of the donors, who were largely white British, and clonal diversity may have come out too low.

V was trimmed by 5 bases and J by 2 bases, leaving 10 bases between them. The CDR3 is 13 amino acids. CDR1 is MNHEY, CDR2 SMNVEV, per germline (reference sequence). This receptor was taken from an adult in good health. The input for sequencing was peripheral blood, taken on day 0 of MenACWY control vaccination. The chain links TRBV27 to TRBJ2-7; no reliable D call. This chain's CDR3 is CASSAPYTYEQYF. DNA of the CDR3: TGTGCCAGCAGTGCTCCCTACACCTACGAGCAGTACTTC.